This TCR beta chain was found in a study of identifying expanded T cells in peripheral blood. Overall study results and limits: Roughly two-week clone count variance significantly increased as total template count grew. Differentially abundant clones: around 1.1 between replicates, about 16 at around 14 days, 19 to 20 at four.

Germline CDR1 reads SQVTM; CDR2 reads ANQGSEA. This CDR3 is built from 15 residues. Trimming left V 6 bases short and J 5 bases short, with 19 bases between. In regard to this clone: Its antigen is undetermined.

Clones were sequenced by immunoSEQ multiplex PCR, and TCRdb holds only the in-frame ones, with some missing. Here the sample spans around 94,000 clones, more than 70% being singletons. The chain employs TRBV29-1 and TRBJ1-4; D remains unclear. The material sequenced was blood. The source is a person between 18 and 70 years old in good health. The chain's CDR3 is CSVAHWPGQNEKLFF. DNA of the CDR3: TGCAGCGTGGCCCACTGGCCTGGGCAGAATGAAAAACTGTTTTTT.